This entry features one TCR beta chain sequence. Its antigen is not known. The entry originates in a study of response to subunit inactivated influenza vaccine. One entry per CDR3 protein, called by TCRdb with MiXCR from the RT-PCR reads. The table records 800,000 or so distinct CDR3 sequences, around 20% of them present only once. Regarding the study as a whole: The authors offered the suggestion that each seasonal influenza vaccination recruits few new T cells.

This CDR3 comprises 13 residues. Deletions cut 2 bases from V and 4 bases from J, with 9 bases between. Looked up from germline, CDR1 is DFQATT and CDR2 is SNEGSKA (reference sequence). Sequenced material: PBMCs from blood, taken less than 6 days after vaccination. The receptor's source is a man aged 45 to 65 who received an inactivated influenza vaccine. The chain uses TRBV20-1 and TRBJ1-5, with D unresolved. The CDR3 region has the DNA TGCAGTGCTAGACTAGTCGGGAATCAGCCCCAGCATTTT. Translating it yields CSARLVGNQPQHF.